A single sample gave rise to the 9 T cell receptor beta chains below, sequenced in a study of control samples from healthy donors and cancer patients (dated by TCRdb to 2018 to 2020). Library preparation was by the immunoSEQ multiplex PCR assay. The immuneACCESS repertoire file appears here via TCRdb, limited to in-frame rearrangements. These files lack a portion of the clones; in checked studies, under half of the deficit traces to unresolved V genes, and the cause of the others is not known. Within this sample are about 76,000 clones, with approximately 91% of them counted one time only. Of the sample, roughly a tenth falls within the top ten clones. Specimen: PBMCs. All receptors come from a woman between 50 and 59 years old with colorectal cancer.

The chain joins TRBV6-2 or TRBV6-3 to TRBJ1-1; D not resolved. V lost 2 bases to trimming and J lost 4 bases, with 5 bases between them. Germline V gives CDR1 MNHEY, CDR2 SVGEGT. CDR3 length: 12 amino acids. CDR3 in amino acids: CASSYPTTEAFF. CDR3 coding DNA: TGTGCCAGCAGTTACCCGACCACTGAAGCTTTCTTT.

The V gene is TRBV7-5, the J gene TRBJ1-5; TRBD1, the table's D call, was not compared with the DNA. TRBV7-5 corresponds to a pseudogene. CDR3 length: 19 amino acids. The DNA for the CDR3 is TGTGTCAGAAGCTTCTTGGACAGGGGAATGCGTTATGGCAATCAGCCCCAGCATTTT. Amino acid sequence: CVRSFLDRGMRYGNQPQHF.

V and J are TRBV2 and TRBJ1-1, with a possible D match to TRBD1 (5 bases). Trimming took off 7 bases at V and 3 bases at J, with 15 bases between the two ends. The CDR3 runs 14 residues. CDR1 SNHLY and CDR2 FYNNEI come from the germline V gene. The CDR3 DNA is TGTGCCAGCACCGGAGCGGCGGGGGACACTGAAGCTTTCTTT. Residues: CASTGAAGDTEAFF.

This clone appeared a single time. The DNA of the CDR3 is TGTGCCAGCAGTGGGCAGTACAATGAGCAGTTCTTC. This translates into CASSGQYNEQFF. V and J are TRBV2 and TRBJ2-1; D gene unclear. Trimming removed 4 bases at V and 4 bases at J, with 5 bases between. Germline V gives CDR1 SNHLY, CDR2 FYNNEI. The length of the CDR3 is 12 residues.

The chain joins TRBV29-1 to TRBJ2-3, with a weak D call TRBD1 (5 bases). The CDR3 length is 12 residues. Germline V gene lookup returns CDR1 SQVTM and CDR2 ANQGSEA. V lost 0 bases to trimming and J lost 12 bases, with 13 bases between them. CDR3 nucleotide sequence: TGCAGCGTTGAAGAGAGTAGCAGGACACAGTATTTT. The encoded protein is CSVEESSRTQYF.

The J gene is TRBJ1-2, the V gene TRBV7-9; 7 nucleotides agree with TRBD1. V shed 6 bases and J 5 bases; nucleotides not matched to a gene: 6. CDR1 is SEHNR, CDR2 FQNEAQ, per germline (reference sequence). This CDR3 contains 13 residues. The CDR3 is CASSFSGGYGYTF. The CDR3, as DNA: TGTGCCAGCAGTTTTTCAGGGGGATATGGCTACACCTTC.

The genes are TRBV5-8 and TRBJ1-5; 7 bases map to TRBD1. The V gene's germline CDR1 is SGHTS and CDR2 YDEGEE. CDR3 length equals 15 residues. The V and J ends lost 1 base and 5 bases, in that order; junction bases with no gene match: 6. In DNA form, the CDR3 reads TGTGCCAGCAGCTTGCTGCGACAGGGTGATCAGCCCCAGCATTTT. Amino acids: CASSLLRQGDQPQHF.

The chain joins TRBV6-5 to TRBJ1-2; TRBD1 agrees at 7 bases. CDR1 and CDR2 from the germline V gene are MNHEY and SVGAGI. V trimming: 7 bases; J trimming: 1 base; junction bases outside the gene matches: 6. This CDR3 contains 14 residues. The CDR3 here is CASTRGGSNYGYTF. The CDR3 DNA is TGTGCCAGCACCCGAGGGGGCAGTAACTATGGCTACACCTTC.

This rearrangement joins TRBV19 to TRBJ1-4, with a tentative D call TRBD1 (5 bases). Germline V gives CDR1 LNHDA, CDR2 SQIVND (reference sequence). The CDR3 contains 13 residues. V gave up 11 bases and J gave up 3 bases, with 13 bases separating them. This CDR3 reads CAVKTASNEKLFF. The CDR3 nucleotides are TGTGCCGTAAAGACAGCCTCTAATGAAAAACTGTTTTTT. The complete variable domain, with remaining parts taken from reference TRBV19 and TRBJ1-4, reads DGGITQSPKYLFRKEGQNVTLSCEQNLNHDAMYWYRQDPGQGLRLIYYSQIVNDFQKGDIAEGYSVSREKKESFPLTVTSAQKNPTAFYLCAVKTASNEKLFFGSGTQLSVL.